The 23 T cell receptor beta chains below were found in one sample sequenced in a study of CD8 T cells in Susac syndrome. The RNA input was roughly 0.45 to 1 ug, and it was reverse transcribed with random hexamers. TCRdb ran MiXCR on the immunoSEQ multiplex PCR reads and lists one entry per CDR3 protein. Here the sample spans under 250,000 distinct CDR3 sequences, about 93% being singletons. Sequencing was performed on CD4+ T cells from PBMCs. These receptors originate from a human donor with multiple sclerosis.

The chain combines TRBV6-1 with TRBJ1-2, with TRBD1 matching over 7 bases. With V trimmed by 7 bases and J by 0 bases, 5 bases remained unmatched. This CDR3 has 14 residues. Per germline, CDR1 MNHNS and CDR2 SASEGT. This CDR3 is CASTPGQSNYGYTF. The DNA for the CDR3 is TGTGCCAGCACTCCGGGACAGTCTAACTATGGCTACACCTTC.

The CDR3 nucleotides are TGTGCCAGCATTAGGGATGGGACAGGGACAAATGAGCAGTTCTTC. It yields the protein CASIRDGTGTNEQFF. The chain employs TRBV6-6 and TRBJ2-1; 9 bases fit TRBD1. This CDR3 spans 15 amino acids. Germline loops: CDR1 MNHNY, CDR2 SVGAGI (reference sequence). V gave up 7 bases and J gave up 7 bases; unmatched junction bases: 11.

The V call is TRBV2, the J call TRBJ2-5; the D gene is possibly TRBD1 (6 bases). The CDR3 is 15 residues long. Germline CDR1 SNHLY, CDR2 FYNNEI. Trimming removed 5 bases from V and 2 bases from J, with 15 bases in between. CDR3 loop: CASSFLYGQQETQYF. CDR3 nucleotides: TGTGCCAGCAGTTTCCTTTACGGACAGCAAGAGACCCAGTACTTC.

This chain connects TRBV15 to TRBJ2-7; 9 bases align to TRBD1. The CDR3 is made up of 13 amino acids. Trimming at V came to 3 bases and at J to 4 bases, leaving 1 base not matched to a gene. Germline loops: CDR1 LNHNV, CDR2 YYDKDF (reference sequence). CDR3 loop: CATSRDRGYEQYV. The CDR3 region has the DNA TGTGCCACCAGCAGGGACAGGGGTTACGAGCAGTACGTC.

CDR3 in DNA: TGTGCCAGCAGTGACGGGATCCGGGATACGCAGTATTTT. Amino acid sequence: CASSDGIRDTQYF. The chain links TRBV6-4 to TRBJ2-3; no reliable D call. Germline loops: CDR1 MRHNA, CDR2 SNTAGT. Trimming removed 2 bases from V and 6 bases from J, with 9 bases in between. The CDR3 totals 13 residues.

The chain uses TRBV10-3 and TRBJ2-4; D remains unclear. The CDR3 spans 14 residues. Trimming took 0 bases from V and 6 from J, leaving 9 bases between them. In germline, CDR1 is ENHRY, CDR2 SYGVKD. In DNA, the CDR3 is TGTGCCATCAGTGAGTCCCTACACGCAAACATTCAGTACTTC. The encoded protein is CAISESLHANIQYF.

In nucleotides, the CDR3 is TGCAGTGCTCCCCCCGAAGGGACCCGAACTAACTATGGCTACACCTTC. Its protein is CSAPPEGTRTNYGYTF. The chain couples TRBV20-1 to TRBJ1-2, with D possibly matching TRBD1 (5 bases). The CDR3 covers 16 residues. In germline, CDR1 is DFQATT, CDR2 SNEGSKA (reference sequence). V lost 5 bases to trimming and J lost 0 bases, with 19 bases between them.

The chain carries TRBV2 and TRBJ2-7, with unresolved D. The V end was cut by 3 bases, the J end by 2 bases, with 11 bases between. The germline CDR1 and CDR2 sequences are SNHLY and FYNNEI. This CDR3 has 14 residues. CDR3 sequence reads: CASSEGIPTYEQYV. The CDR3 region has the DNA TGTGCCAGCAGTGAGGGTATCCCGACCTACGAGCAGTACGTC.

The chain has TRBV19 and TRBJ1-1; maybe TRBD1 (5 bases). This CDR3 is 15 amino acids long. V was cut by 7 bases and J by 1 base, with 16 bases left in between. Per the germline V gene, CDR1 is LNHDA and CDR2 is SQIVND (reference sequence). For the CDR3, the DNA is TGTGCCAGTATAATGGGGGGAGAAGGGAACACTGAAGCTTTCTTT. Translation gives CASIMGGEGNTEAFF.

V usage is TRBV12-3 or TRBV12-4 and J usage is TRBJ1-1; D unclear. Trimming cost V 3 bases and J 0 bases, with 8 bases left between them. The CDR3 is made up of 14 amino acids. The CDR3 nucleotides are TGTGCCAGCAGTTTTGGACGGCTGAACACTGAAGCTTTCTTT. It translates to CASSFGRLNTEAFF.

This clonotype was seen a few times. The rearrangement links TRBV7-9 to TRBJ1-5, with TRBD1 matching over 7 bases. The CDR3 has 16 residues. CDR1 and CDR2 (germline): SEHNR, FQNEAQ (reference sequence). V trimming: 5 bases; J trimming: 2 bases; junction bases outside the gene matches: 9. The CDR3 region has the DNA TGTGCCAGCAGCCCGAACAGGGGCCTGGGCAATCAGCCCCAGCATTTT. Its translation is CASSPNRGLGNQPQHF.

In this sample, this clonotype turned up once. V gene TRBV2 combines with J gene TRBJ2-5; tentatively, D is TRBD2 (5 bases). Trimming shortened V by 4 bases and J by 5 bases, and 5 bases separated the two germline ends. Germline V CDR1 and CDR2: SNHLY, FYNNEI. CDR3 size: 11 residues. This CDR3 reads CASSGEETQYF. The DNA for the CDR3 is TGTGCCAGCAGTGGGGAGGAGACCCAGTACTTC.

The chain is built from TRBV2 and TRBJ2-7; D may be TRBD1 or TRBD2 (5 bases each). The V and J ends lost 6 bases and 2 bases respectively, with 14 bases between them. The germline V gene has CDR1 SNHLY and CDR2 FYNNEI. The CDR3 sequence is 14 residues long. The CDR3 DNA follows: TGTGCCAGCAGCATCACCGGGACCGCCTACGAGCAGTACGTC. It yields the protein CASSITGTAYEQYV.

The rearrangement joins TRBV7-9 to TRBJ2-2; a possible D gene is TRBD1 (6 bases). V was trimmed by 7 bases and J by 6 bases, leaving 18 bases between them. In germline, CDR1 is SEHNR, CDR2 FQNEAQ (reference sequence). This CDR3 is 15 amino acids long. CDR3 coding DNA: TGTGCCAGCATTATGAAAGGGGGTTCGCCCGGGGAGCTGTTTTTT. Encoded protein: CASIMKGGSPGELFF.

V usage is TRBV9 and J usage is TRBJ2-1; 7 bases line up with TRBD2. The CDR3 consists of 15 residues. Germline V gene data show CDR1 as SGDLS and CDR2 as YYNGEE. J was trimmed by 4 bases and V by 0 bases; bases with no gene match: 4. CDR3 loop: CASSVGLAEYNEQFF. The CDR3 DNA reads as TGTGCCAGCAGCGTAGGGCTAGCGGAATACAATGAGCAGTTCTTC. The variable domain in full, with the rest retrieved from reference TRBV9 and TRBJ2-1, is DSGVTQTPKHLITATGQRVTLRCSPRSGDLSVYWYQQSLDQGLQFLIQYYNGEERAKGNILERFSAQQFPDLHSELNLSSLELGDSALYFCASSVGLAEYNEQFFGPGTRLTVL.

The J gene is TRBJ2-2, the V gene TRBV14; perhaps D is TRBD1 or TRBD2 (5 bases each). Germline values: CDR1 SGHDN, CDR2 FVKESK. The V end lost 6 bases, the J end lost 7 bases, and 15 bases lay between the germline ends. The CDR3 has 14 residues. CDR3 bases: TGTGCCAGCAGACGGGACGTGGGGGACGGGGAGCTGTTTTTT. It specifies CASRRDVGDGELFF.

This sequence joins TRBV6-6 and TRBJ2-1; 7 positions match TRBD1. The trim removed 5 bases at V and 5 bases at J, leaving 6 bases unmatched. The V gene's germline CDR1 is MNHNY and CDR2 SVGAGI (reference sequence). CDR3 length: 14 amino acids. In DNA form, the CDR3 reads TGTGCCAGCAGTGGCCGGGACAGCAACAATGAGCAGTTCTTC. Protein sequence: CASSGRDSNNEQFF.

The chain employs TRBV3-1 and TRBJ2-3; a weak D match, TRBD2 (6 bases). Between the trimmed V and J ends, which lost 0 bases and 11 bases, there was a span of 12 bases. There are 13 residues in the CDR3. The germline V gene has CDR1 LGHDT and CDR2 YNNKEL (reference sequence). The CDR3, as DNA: TGTGCCAGCAGCCAAGATCTAAGGGGAGGGCAGTATTTT. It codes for CASSQDLRGGQYF.

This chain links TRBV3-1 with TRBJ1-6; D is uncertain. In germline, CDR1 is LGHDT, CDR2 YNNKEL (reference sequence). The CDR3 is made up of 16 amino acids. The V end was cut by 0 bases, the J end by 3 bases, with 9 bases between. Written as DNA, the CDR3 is TGTGCCAGCAGCCAAGATCTAGGCCGCTATAATTCACCCCTCCACTTT. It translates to CASSQDLGRYNSPLHF.

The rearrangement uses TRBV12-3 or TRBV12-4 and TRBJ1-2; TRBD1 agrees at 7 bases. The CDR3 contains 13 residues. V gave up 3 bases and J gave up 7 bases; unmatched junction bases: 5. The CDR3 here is CASSFRQGGGYTF. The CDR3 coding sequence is TGTGCCAGCAGTTTTCGGCAGGGGGGTGGCTACACCTTC.

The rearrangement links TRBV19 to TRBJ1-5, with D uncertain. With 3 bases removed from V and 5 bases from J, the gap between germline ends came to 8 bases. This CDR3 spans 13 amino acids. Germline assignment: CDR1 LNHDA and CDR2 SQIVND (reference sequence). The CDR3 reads CASSMREDQPQHF. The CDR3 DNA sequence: TGTGCCAGTAGTATGAGAGAAGATCAGCCCCAGCATTTT. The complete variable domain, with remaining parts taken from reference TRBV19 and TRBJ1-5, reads DGGITQSPKYLFRKEGQNVTLSCEQNLNHDAMYWYRQDPGQGLRLIYYSQIVNDFQKGDIAEGYSVSREKKESFPLTVTSAQKNPTAFYLCASSMREDQPQHFGDGTRLSIL.

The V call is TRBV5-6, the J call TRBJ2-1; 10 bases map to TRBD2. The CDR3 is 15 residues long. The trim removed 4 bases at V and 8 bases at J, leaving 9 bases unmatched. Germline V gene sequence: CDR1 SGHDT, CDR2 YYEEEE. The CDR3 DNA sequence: TGTGCCAGCAGCCTTAGCGGGGGGCCCGGAGATGAGCAGTTCTTC. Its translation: CASSLSGGPGDEQFF.

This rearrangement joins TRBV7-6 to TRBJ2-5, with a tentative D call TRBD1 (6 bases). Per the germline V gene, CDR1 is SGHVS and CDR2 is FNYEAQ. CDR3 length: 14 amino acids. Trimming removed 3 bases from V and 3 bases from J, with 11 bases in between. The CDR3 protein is CASSFAQGEETQYF. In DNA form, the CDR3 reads TGTGCCAGCAGCTTTGCACAGGGAGAAGAGACCCAGTACTTC.